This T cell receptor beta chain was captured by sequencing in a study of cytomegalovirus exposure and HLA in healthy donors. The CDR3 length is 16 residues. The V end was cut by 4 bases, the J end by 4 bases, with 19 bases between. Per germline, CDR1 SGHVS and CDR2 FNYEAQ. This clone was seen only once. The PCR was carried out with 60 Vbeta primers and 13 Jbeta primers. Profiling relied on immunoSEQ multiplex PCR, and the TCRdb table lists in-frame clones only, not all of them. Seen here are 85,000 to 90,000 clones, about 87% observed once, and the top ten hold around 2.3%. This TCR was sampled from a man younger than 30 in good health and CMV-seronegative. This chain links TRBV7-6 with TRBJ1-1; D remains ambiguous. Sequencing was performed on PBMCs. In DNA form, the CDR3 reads TGTGCCAGCAGCTCATCTCGTCCGGGGAGATTCACTGAAGCTTTCTTT. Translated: CASSSSRPGRFTEAFF.